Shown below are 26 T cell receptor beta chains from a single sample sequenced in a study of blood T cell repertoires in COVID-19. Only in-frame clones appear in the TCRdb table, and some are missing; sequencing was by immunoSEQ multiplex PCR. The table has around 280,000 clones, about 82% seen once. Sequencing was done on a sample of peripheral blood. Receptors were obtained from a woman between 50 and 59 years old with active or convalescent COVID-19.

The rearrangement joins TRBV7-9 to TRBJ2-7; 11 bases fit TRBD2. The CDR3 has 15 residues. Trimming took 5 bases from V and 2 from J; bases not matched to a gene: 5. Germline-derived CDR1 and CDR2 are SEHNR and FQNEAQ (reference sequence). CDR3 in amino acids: CASSPGTSGTYEQYF. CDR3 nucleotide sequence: TGTGCCAGCAGCCCGGGGACTAGCGGAACCTACGAGCAGTACTTC.

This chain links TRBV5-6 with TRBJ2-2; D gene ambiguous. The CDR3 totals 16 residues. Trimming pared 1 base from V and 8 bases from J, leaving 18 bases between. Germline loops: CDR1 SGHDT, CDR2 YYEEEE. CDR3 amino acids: CASSLFSGPPGGELFF. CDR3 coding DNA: TGTGCCAGCAGCTTGTTCAGTGGGCCTCCTGGGGGGGAGCTGTTTTTT.

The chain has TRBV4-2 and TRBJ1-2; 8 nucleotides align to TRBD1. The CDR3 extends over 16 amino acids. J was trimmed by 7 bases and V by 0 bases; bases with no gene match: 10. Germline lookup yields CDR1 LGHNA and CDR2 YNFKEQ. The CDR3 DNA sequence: TGTGCCAGCAGCCAAGAAGGGACAGGCCCCTCCGGTGGCTACACCTTC. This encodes CASSQEGTGPSGGYTF.

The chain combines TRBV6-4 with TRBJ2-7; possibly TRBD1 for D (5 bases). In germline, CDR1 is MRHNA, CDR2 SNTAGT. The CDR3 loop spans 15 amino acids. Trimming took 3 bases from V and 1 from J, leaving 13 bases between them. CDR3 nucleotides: TGTGCCAGCAGTGATGACAGCCTCCTATCCTACGAGCAGTACTTC. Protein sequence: CASSDDSLLSYEQYF.

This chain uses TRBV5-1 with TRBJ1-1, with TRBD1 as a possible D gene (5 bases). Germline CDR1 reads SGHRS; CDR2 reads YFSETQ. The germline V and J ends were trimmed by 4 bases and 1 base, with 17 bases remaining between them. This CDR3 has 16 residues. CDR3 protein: CASSHPPDRQNTEAFF. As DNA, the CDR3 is TGCGCCAGCAGCCATCCCCCCGACAGACAGAACACTGAAGCTTTCTTT. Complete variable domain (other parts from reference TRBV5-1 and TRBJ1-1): KAGVTQTPRYLIKTRGQQVTLSCSPISGHRSVSWYQQTPGQGLQFLFEYFSETQRNKGNFPGRFSGRQFSNSRSEMNVSTLELGDSALYLCASSHPPDRQNTEAFFGQGTRLTVV.

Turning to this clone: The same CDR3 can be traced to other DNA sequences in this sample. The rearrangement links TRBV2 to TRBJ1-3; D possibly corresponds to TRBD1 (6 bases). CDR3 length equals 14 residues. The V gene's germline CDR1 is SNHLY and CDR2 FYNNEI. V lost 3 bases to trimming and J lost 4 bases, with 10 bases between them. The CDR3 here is CASSDRGSGNTIYF. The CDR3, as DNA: TGTGCCAGCAGTGATAGGGGGTCGGGAAACACCATATATTTT.

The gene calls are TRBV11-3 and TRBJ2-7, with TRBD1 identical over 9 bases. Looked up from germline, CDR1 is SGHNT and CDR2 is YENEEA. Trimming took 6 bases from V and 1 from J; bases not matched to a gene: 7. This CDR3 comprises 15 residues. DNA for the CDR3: TGTGCCAGCAGTAGGGGACAGGGCCGGTCCTACGAGCAGTACTTC. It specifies CASSRGQGRSYEQYF.

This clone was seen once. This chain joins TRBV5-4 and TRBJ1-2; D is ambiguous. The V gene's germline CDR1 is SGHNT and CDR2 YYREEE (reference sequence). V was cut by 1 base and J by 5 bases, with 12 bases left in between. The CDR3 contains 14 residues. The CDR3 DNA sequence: TGTGCCAGCAGCTTGCCCAGTGGTATTTATGGCTACACCTTC. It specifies CASSLPSGIYGYTF. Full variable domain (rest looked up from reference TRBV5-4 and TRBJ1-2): ETGVTQSPTHLIKTRGQQVTLRCSSQSGHNTVSWYQQALGQGPQFIFQYYREEENGRGNFPPRFSGLQFPNYSSELNVNALELDDSALYLCASSLPSGIYGYTFGSGTRLTVV.

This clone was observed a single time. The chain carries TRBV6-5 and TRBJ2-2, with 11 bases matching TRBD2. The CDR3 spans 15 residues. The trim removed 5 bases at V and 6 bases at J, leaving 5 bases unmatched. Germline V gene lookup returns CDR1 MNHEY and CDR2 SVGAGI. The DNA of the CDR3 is TGTGCCAGCAGTCTGATAGCGGGAGGGCCCGGGGAGCTGTTTTTT. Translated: CASSLIAGGPGELFF.

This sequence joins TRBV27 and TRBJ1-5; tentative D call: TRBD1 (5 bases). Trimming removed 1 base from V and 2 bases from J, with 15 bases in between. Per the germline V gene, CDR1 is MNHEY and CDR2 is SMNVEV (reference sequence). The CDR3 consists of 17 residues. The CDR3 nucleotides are TGTGCCAGCAGTTTATGGGTCATTGGGGGGGGCAATCAGCCCCAGCATTTT. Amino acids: CASSLWVIGGGNQPQHF.

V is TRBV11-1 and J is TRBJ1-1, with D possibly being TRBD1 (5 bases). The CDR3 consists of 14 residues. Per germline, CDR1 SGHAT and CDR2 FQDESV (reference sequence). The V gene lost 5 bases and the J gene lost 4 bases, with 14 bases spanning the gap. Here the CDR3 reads CASSPPRRGTEAFF. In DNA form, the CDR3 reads TGTGCCAGCAGCCCACCCCGGAGGGGCACTGAAGCTTTCTTT.

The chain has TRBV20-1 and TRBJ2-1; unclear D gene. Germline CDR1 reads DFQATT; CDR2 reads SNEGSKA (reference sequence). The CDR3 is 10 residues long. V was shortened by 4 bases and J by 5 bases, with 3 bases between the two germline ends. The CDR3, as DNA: TGCAGTGCTAACAACAATGAGCAGTTCTTC. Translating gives CSANNNEQFF.

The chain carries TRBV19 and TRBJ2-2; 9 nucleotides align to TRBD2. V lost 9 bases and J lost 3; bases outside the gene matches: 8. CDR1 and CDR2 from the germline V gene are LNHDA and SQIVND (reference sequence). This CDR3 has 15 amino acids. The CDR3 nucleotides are TGTGCCAGCAACTCCGGGACTAGCTACACCGGGGAGCTGTTTTTT. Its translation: CASNSGTSYTGELFF.

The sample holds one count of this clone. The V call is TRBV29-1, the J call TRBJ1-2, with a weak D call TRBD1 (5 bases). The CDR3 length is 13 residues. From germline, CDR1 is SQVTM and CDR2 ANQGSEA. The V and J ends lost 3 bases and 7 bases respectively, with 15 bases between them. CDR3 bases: TGCAGCGTTGAGACGGGCAGCGGGACTGGCTACACCTTC. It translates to CSVETGSGTGYTF.

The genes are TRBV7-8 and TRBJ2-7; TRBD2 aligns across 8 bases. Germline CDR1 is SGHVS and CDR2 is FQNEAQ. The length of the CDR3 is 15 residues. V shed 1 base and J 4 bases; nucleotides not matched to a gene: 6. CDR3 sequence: CASSLEAGVGYEQYF. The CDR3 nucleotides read TGTGCCAGCAGCTTAGAAGCGGGAGTGGGGTACGAGCAGTACTTC.

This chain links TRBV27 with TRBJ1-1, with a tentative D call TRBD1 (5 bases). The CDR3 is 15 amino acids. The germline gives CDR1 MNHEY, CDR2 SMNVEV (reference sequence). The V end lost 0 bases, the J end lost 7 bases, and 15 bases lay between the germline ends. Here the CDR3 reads CASSLSGGRTHEAFF. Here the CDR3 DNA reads TGTGCCAGCAGTTTATCGGGCGGCAGGACACATGAAGCTTTCTTT.

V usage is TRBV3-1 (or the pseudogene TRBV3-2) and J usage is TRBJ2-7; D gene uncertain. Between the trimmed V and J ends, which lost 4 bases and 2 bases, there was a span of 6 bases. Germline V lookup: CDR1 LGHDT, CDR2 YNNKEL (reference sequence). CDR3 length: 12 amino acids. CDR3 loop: CASSPHPYEQYF. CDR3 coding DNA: TGTGCCAGCAGCCCCCATCCCTACGAGCAGTACTTC.

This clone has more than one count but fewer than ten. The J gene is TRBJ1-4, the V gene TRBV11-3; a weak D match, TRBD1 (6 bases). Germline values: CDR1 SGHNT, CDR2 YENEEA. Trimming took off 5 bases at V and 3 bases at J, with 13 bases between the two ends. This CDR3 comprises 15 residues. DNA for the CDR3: TGTGCCAGCAGCATCCACAGGGCACCTAATGAAAAACTGTTTTTT. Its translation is CASSIHRAPNEKLFF.

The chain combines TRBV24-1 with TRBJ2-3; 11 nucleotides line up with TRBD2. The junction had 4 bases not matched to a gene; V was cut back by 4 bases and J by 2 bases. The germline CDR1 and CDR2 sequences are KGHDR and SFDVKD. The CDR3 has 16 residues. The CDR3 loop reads CATSDRGLAATDTQYF. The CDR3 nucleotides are TGTGCCACCAGTGACCGGGGACTAGCGGCCACAGATACGCAGTATTTT.

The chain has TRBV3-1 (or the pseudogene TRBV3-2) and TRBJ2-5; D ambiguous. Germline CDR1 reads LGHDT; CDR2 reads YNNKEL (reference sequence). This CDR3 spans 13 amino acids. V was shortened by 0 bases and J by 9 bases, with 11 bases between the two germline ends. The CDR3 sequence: CASSQDGEEPQYF. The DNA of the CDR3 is TGTGCCAGCAGCCAAGATGGTGAGGAGCCCCAGTACTTC.

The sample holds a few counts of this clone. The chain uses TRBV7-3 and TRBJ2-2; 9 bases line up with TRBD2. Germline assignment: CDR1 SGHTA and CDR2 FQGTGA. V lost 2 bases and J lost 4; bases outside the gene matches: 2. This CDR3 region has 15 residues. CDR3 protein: CASSLAAGGTGELFF. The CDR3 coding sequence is TGTGCCAGCAGCTTAGCAGCGGGAGGCACCGGGGAGCTGTTTTTT.

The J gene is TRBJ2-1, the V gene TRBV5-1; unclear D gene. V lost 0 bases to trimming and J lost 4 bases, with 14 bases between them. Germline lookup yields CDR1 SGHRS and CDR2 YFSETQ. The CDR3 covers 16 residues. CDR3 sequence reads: CASSLAKKQIYNEQFF. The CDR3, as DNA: TGCGCCAGCAGCTTGGCCAAGAAACAGATATACAATGAGCAGTTCTTC.

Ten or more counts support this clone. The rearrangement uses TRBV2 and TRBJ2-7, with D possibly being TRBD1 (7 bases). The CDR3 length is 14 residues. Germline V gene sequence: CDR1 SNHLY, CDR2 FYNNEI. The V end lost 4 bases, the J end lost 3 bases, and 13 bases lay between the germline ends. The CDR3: CASSAGTAGYEQYF. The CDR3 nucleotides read TGTGCCAGCAGTGCCGGGACAGCGGGCTACGAGCAGTACTTC.

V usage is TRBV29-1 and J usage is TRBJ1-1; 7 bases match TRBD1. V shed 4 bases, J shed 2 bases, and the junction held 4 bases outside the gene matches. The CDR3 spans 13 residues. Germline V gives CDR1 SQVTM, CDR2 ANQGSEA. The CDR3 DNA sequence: TGCAGCGTTGTGGGACAGATAAACACTGAAGCTTTCTTT. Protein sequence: CSVVGQINTEAFF.

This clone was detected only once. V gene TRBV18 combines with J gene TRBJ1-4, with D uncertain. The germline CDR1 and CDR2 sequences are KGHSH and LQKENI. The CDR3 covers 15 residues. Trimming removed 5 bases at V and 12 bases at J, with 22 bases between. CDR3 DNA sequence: TGTGCCAGCTCAAGGAACGCCCGATCGGGAGAGCAACTGTTTTTT. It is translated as CASSRNARSGEQLFF.

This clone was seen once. CDR3 coding DNA: TGTGCCAGCGGACCCGGGGGTATCTACGAGCAGTACTTC. It codes for CASGPGGIYEQYF. The genes are TRBV28 and TRBJ2-7; D perhaps matches TRBD2 (6 bases). Trimming cost V 8 bases and J 3 bases, with 14 bases left between them. Germline CDR1 MDHEN, CDR2 SYDVKM. The CDR3 is 13 amino acids.